This T cell receptor beta chain comes out of a study of CD8 T cells in ankylosing spondylitis. About this clonotype: Its antigen is as yet unknown.

Researchers built TCR beta libraries using quantitative 5'-RACE with molecular barcodes. TCRdb fed the 5' RACE reads into MiXCR, producing one record per CDR3 protein. The sample lists roughly 470,000 distinct CDR3 sequences, 26% occurring once. Study-wide results and caveats: Reactive arthritis synovial fluid and blood previously showed some of these motif variants. Among TCR beta sequences, a motif of roughly 8 highly homologous variants appeared characteristic of ankylosing spondylitis blood. Significantly higher representation of disease-linked clones was reported for matched ankylosing spondylitis synovial fluid. CD8+ by phenotype, disease-linked clones were relatively rare in peripheral blood.

Germline values: CDR1 LGHDT, CDR2 YNNKEL (reference sequence). V was trimmed by 6 bases and J by 0 bases, leaving 11 bases between them. The CDR3 contains 14 residues. The sequence came from a male donor with ankylosing spondylitis. The J gene is TRBJ1-2, the V gene TRBV3-1; D gene ambiguous. Sequenced input: blood, either unsorted or a sorted T cell fraction (not recorded which). This chain's CDR3 is CASSFGVANYGYTF. CDR3 in DNA: TGTGCCAGCAGTTTCGGGGTTGCTAACTATGGCTACACCTTC.